The 8 T cell receptor beta chains listed next were all sequenced from one sample in a study of metastatic and nonmetastatic thyroid tumors. TCRdb called clones again from the PCR reads with MiXCR. The repertoire holds around 5,000 clones, with around 27% as singletons. Ahead of thyroid surgery, no patient had received treatment of any kind. The sequenced sample was adjacent normal tissue. Receptors were obtained from a female donor with papillary thyroid cancer or a benign thyroid nodule (not recorded which). Some clones in this sample may be carry-over from other donors' samples.

This clone has more than one count but fewer than ten. One end of the junction varies from germline; a read error may be responsible. This rearrangement joins TRBV29-1 to TRBJ1-2, with TRBD1 matching over 8 bases. The germline CDR1 and CDR2 sequences are SQVTM and ANQGSEA. This CDR3 comprises 15 residues. The CDR3 DNA sequence: TGCAGCGTTGTGGAGGGGGACAGGCTGAACTATGGCTACAACTTC. Translation: CSVVEGDRLNYGYNF.

In its sample, this clone was seen a few times. J is TRBJ2-7 and V is TRBV2, with D possibly TRBD1 on 6 matching bases. The CDR3 contains 12 residues. The V and J ends lost 8 bases and 3 bases respectively, with 11 bases between them. Germline V gives CDR1 SNHLY, CDR2 FYNNEI. CDR3 DNA sequence: TGTGCCAGCGGAACGACAGGCTACGAGCAGTACTTC. Translation gives CASGTTGYEQYF.

With respect to this clone: The final CDR3 position lacks the conserved phenylalanine or tryptophan, pointing to a likely read error. The chain links TRBV6-5 to TRBJ1-1; D not certain. Germline V lookup: CDR1 MNHEY, CDR2 SVGAGI. Deletions cut 0 bases from V and 6 bases from J, with 8 bases between. This CDR3 contains 13 residues. CDR3 in DNA: TGTGCCAGCAGTTACTCGTGCATGGCTGAAGCTTTCTAT. The encoded protein is CASSYSCMAEAFY.

This clone has just a few counts. The gene calls are TRBV6-1 and TRBJ2-1, with 8 bases aligning to TRBD1. Germline V gene lookup returns CDR1 MNHNS and CDR2 SASEGT. The CDR3 sequence is 18 residues long. J gave up 3 bases and V 3 bases, and 13 bases lay outside the gene matches. CDR3 in amino acids: CASSDLLAGGARYNEQFF. DNA for the CDR3: TGTGCCAGCAGTGATCTTCTGGCAGGGGGCGCCCGCTACAATGAGCAGTTCTTC.

This clone was observed a handful of times. The sample carries other DNA sequences with the same CDR3. The J gene is TRBJ1-4, the V gene TRBV20-1; TRBD1 is a possible D gene (6 bases). The CDR3 extends over 16 amino acids. Per germline, CDR1 DFQATT and CDR2 SNEGSKA (reference sequence). Trimming left V 1 base short and J 11 bases short, with 23 bases between. Here the CDR3 reads CSARGAPRGRGEKLFF. The CDR3 DNA follows: TGCAGTGCTAGAGGAGCCCCAAGGGGGAGAGGGGAGAAACTGTTTTTT.

This clone is classed as medium-sized. Other DNA sequences in this sample translate to the same CDR3. The chain carries TRBV6-1 and TRBJ2-3; TRBD2 might be the D (6 bases). The CDR3 is 15 residues long. V lost 10 bases and J 0 bases, leaving 17 bases between the germline ends. The germline gives CDR1 MNHNS, CDR2 SASEGT. Here the CDR3 DNA reads TGTGCCACCTCGTCCACGACTAGTAGCACAGATACGCAGTATTTT. Translation: CATSSTTSSTDTQYF.

The V call is TRBV6-4, the J call TRBJ2-1; D is uncertain. The germline gives CDR1 MRHNA, CDR2 SNTAGT. The CDR3 sequence is 15 residues long. Trimming removed 3 bases at V and 1 base at J, with 10 bases between. The CDR3 DNA reads TGTGCCAGCAGTGAACAGCCATCGTCCTACAATGAGCAGTTCTTC. The encoded protein is CASSEQPSSYNEQFF.

The rearrangement links TRBV6-1 to TRBJ1-1; no reliable D call. The germline V gene has CDR1 MNHNS and CDR2 SASEGT. The V gene lost 6 bases and the J gene lost 6 bases, with 14 bases spanning the gap. This CDR3 contains 13 residues. CDR3 in DNA: TGTGCCAGCAGCCCCGGGATCAGTCCTGAAGCTTTCTTT. Translating gives CASSPGISPEAFF.